A single TCR beta chain is shown here with its context. This specimen comes from a study of blood T cell repertoires in COVID-19. Looking at the study overall: The United States, Italy and Spain were the sources of the acute and convalescent COVID-19 samples. T cells, B-cell-depleted T cells, or PBMCs supplied cDNA or gDNA.

Per the study methods: Reference gene primer amplification in the assay estimated nucleated cell counts. The repertoire was sequenced with immunoSEQ multiplex PCR; TCRdb's copy has only in-frame clones and lacks some. V and J calls and clone size are those listed in that table; D and trimming were worked out from the DNA. The repertoire consists of about 210,000 clones, with 84% occurring once and the leading ten covering roughly 7.6%. In germline, CDR1 is SGHVS, CDR2 FQNEAQ. Germline trimming cut 5 bases from V and 3 bases from J; bases unmatched to any gene: 14. CDR3 length: 18 residues. The J gene is TRBJ2-3, the V gene TRBV7-8; TRBD2 agrees at 10 bases. This sequence originates from a woman in her forties or fifties with active or convalescent COVID-19. The sequenced sample consisted of peripheral blood. CDR3 coding DNA: TGTGCCAGCAGCCCCCTACGGGGGGGACTAGCGCAGACAGATACGCAGTATTTT. This codes for CASSPLRGGLAQTDTQYF.